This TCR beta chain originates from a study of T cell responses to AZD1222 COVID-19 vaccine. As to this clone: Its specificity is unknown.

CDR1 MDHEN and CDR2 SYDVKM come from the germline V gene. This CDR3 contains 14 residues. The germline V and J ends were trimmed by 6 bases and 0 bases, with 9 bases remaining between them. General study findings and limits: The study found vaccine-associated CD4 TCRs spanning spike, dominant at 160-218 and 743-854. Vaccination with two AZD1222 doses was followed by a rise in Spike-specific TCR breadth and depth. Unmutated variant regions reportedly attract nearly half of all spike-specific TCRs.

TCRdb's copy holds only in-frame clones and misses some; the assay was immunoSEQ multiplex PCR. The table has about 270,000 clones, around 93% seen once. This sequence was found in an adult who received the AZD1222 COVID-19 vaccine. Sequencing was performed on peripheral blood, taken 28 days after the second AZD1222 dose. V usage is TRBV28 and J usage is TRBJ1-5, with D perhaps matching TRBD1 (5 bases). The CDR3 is CASRLTVSNQPQHF. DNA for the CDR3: TGTGCCAGCAGGTTGACAGTTAGCAATCAGCCCCAGCATTTT.